These T cell receptor beta chains were read from a single sample in a study of blood T cell repertoires in COVID-19. TCRdb's table, derived via immunoSEQ multiplex PCR, lists solely in-frame clones and lacks some. The repertoire has some 230,000 clones, approximately 85% of them found once; the top ten carry over 0.95%. Input material: peripheral blood. These receptor sequences come from a man between 40 and 49 years old with acute or convalescent COVID-19. The CDR3 runs from the conserved cysteine through the conserved F or W. D genes are given only for firm matches. For some rows the clone size is stated as once, few or many, or as a class when expanded; others skip it.

clone_size d_call j_call v_call cdr3_nt cdr3_aa
- - TRBJ1-1 TRBV10-3 TGTGCCATCAGTGAGTCGATAGTGAAGAGCACTGAAGCTTTCTTT CAISESIVKSTEAFF
few TRBD1 TRBJ2-4 TRBV13 TGTGCCAGCAGCTTCCGACAGGGGGCGTCCAAAAACATTCAGTACTTC CASSFRQGASKNIQYF
once TRBD2 TRBJ2-3 TRBV4-3 TGCGCCAGCAGCCCTCACCGGAAACTAGCGGGCACAGATACGCAGTATTTT CASSPHRKLAGTDTQYF
- - TRBJ1-2 TRBV7-8 TGTGCCAGCAGCCCCCGTCAGGCTGGGGGCTACACCTTC CASSPRQAGGYTF
- TRBD1 TRBJ1-5 TRBV7-2 TGTGCCAGCAGCCCCGGACAGGGCGGCAATCAGCCCCAGCATTTT CASSPGQGGNQPQHF
- - TRBJ1-5 TRBV7-2 TGTGCCAGCAGCTTTCAAAATAGCAATCAGCCCCAGCATTTT CASSFQNSNQPQHF
- - TRBJ2-1 TRBV19 TGTGCCAGTAGTATGGAGGGCAGGGGGGTGGTGAGGACCAATGAGCAGTTCTTC CASSMEGRGVVRTNEQFF
- TRBD1 TRBJ2-1 TRBV5-4 TGTGCCAGCAGCCTGGGTGGGACAGGGCGCGATGAGCAGTTCTTC CASSLGGTGRDEQFF
- TRBD1 TRBJ1-1 TRBV7-3 TGTGCCAGCGGACAGGCGCGGAACACTGAAGCTTTCTTT CASGQARNTEAFF
- TRBD1 TRBJ1-5 TRBV19 TGTGCCAGCGCTGGCGGGACAGGGGGCGGTCAGCCCCAGCATTTT CASAGGTGGGQPQHF
- - TRBJ2-2 TRBV7-9 TGTGCCAGCAGCTTAGTGTCTCAGGGTACCGGGGAGCTGTTTTTT CASSLVSQGTGELFF
once - TRBJ2-7 TRBV6-5 TGTGCCAGCAGTTACCAACAGGGTTCCTACGAGCAGTACTTC CASSYQQGSYEQYF
- - TRBJ2-3 TRBV19 TGTGCCAGTAGGACAGTTGGGGGCTCCGATACGCAGTATTTT CASRTVGGSDTQYF
- TRBD1 TRBJ1-1 TRBV9 TGTGCCAGCAGCCTGGACAGGGCGTGGGACACTGAAGCTTTCTTT CASSLDRAWDTEAFF
- - TRBJ2-1 TRBV6-5 TGTGCCAGCAGTTACTCGTGGGGCGGTGACAATGAGCAGTTCTTC CASSYSWGGDNEQFF
- - TRBJ1-1 TRBV10-3 TGTGCCATCAAATACGACAGCATGAACACTGAAGCTTTCTTT CAIKYDSMNTEAFF
- TRBD2 TRBJ2-3 TRBV18 TGTGCCAGCTCACCTCAGACTAGCGGGGGTGGCGCAGATACGCAGTATTTT CASSPQTSGGGADTQYF
- - TRBJ2-3 TRBV18 TGTGCCAGCTCACCACCGACTCGCACAGATACGCAGTATTTT CASSPPTRTDTQYF
- - TRBJ1-2 TRBV28 TGTGCCAGCACCCCACAGGGACCCTACGGCTACACCTTC CASTPQGPYGYTF
- TRBD1 TRBJ2-2 TRBV11-2 TGTGCCAGCAGCTTGACAGGGGGCATAGCCGGGGAGCTGTTTTTT CASSLTGGIAGELFF